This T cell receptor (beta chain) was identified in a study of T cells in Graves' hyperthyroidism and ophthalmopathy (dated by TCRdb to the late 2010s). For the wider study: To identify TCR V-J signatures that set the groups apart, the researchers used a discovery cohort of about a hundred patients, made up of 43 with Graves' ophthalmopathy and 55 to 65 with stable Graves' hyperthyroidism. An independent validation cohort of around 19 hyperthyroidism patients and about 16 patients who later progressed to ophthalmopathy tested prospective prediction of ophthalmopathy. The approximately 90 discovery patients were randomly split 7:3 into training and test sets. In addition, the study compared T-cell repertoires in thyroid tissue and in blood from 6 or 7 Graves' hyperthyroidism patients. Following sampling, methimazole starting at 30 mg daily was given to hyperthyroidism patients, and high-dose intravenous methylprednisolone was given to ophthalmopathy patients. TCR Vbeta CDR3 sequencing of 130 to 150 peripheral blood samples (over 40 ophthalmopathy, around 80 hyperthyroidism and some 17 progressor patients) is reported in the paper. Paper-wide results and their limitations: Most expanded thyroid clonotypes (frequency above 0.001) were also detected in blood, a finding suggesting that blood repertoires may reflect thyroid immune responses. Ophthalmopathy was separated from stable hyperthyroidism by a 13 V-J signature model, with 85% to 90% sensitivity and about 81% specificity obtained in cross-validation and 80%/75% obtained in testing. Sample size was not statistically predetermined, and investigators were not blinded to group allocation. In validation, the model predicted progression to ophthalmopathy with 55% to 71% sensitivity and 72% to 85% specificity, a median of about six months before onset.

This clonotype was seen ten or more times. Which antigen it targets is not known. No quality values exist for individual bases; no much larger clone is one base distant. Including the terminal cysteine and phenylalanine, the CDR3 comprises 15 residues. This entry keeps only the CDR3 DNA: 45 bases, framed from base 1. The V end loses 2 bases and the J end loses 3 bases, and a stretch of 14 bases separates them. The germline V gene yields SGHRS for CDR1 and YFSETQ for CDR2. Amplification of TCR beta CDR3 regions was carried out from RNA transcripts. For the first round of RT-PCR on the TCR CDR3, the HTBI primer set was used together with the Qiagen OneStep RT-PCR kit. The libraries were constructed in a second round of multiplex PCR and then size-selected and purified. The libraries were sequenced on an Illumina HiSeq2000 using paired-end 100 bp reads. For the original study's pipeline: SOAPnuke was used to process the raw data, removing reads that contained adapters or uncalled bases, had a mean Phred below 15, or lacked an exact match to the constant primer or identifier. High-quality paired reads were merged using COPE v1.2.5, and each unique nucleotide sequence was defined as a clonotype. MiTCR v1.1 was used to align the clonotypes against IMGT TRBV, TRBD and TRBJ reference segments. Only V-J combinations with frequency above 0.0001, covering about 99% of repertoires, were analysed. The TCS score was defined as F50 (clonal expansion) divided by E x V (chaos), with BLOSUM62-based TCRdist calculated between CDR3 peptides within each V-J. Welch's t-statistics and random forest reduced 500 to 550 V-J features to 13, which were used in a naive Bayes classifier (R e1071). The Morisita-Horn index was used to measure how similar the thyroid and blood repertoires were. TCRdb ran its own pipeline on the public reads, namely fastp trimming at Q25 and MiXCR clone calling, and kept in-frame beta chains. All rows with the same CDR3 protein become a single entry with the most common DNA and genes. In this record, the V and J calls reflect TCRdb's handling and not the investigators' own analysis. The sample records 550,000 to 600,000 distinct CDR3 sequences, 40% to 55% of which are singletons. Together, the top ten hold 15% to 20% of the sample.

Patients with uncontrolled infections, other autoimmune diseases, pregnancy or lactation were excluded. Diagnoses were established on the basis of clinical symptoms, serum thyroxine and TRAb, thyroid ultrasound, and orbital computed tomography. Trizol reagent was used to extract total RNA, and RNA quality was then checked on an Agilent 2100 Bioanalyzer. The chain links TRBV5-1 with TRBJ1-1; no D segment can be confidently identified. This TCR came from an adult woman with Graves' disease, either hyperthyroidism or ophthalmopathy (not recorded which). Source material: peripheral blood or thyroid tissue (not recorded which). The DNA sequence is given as TGCGCCAGCAGCTTAAGAGGGTTTACGGACACTGAAGCTTTCTTT. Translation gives CASSLRGFTDTEAFF.